The 29 T cell receptor beta chains given below trace back to one sample, sequenced in a study of cytomegalovirus exposure and HLA in healthy donors. Sequencing used immunoSEQ multiplex PCR; TCRdb keeps in-frame clones, though not all of them. The profile shows 140,000 or so clones, around 89% of them singletons. Sequenced material: PBMCs. The receptors originated from a woman in her twenties or thirties in good health and CMV-seropositive.

This clone was seen a handful of times. The chain carries TRBV15 and TRBJ2-2; D not certain. The CDR3 is 13 residues long. The germline V gene encodes CDR1 LNHNV and CDR2 YYDKDF (reference sequence). The germline V and J ends were trimmed by 4 bases and 3 bases, with 6 bases remaining between them. CDR3 sequence (DNA): TGTGCCACCAGCAACAGTGACACCGGGGAGCTGTTTTTT. Translated: CATSNSDTGELFF.

This chain joins TRBV6-5 and TRBJ1-3, with a possible D match to TRBD1 (5 bases). The CDR3 has 14 residues. Germline V gene lookup returns CDR1 MNHEY and CDR2 SVGAGI. The V end lost 5 bases, the J end lost 0 bases, and 8 bases lay between the germline ends. As DNA, the CDR3 is TGTGCCAGCAGTCGGGGGAGCTCTGGAAACACCATATATTTT. It yields the protein CASSRGSSGNTIYF.

CDR3 sequence: CASSLRQGNSWEKLFF. The CDR3 nucleotides are TGTGCCAGCAGCCTCCGACAGGGGAATTCGTGGGAAAAACTGTTTTTT. This chain connects TRBV7-9 to TRBJ1-4; TRBD1 aligns across 8 bases. Losses at the gene ends were 5 bases for V and 8 bases for J; bases not matched to a gene: 13. CDR1 and CDR2 (germline): SEHNR, FQNEAQ (reference sequence). This CDR3 has 16 residues. Based on the CDR3 plus reference TRBV7-9 and TRBJ1-4, the full variable domain is DTGVSQNPRHKITKRGQNVTFRCDPISEHNRLYWYRQTLGQGPEFLTYFQNEAQLEKSRLLSDRFSAERPKGSFSTLEIQRTEQGDSAMYLCASSLRQGNSWEKLFFGSGTQLSVL.

The V gene is TRBV28, the J gene TRBJ2-1, with 7 bases fitting TRBD2. This CDR3 is 13 amino acids long. Germline V gene sequence: CDR1 MDHEN, CDR2 SYDVKM. V was clipped by 2 bases and J by 10 bases; unmatched bases: 5. CDR3 in DNA: TGTGCCAGCAGTTTAGGCGGGAGCGGAGAGCAGTTCTTC. Translated: CASSLGGSGEQFF.

The chain joins TRBV14 to TRBJ1-5, with 8 bases fitting TRBD1. This CDR3 contains 18 residues. Germline V gene lookup returns CDR1 SGHDN and CDR2 FVKESK. V gave up 1 base and J gave up 2 bases; unmatched junction bases: 10. The chain's CDR3 is CASSQARTGYIGNQPQHF. For the CDR3, the DNA is TGTGCCAGCAGCCAAGCTAGGACAGGGTATATCGGCAATCAGCCCCAGCATTTT. Combining the CDR3 with reference TRBV14 and TRBJ1-5 gives the whole variable domain EAGVTQFPSHSVIEKGQTVTLRCDPISGHDNLYWYRRVMGKEIKFLLHFVKESKQDESGMPNNRFLAERTGGTYSTLKVQPAELEDSGVYFCASSQARTGYIGNQPQHFGDGTRLSIL.

This clone was detected a few times. The chain uses TRBV15 and TRBJ1-1, with 7 bases fitting TRBD1. Losses at the gene ends were 0 bases for V and 3 bases for J; bases not matched to a gene: 13. This CDR3 spans 18 amino acids. Germline values: CDR1 LNHNV, CDR2 YYDKDF (reference sequence). The CDR3 loop is CATSRDLFVRGTDTEAFF. CDR3 DNA sequence: TGTGCCACCAGCAGAGATCTGTTTGTCAGGGGGACGGACACTGAAGCTTTCTTT.

V and J are TRBV2 and TRBJ1-1; D not resolved. Trimming cost V 8 bases and J 2 bases, with 6 bases left between them. This CDR3 comprises 11 residues. CDR1 and CDR2 (germline): SNHLY, FYNNEI. CDR3 protein: CASAVNTEAFF. The CDR3 region has the DNA TGTGCCAGCGCGGTTAACACTGAAGCTTTCTTT.

The genes are TRBV7-3 and TRBJ2-1; 7 bases are a match to TRBD2. Trimming cost V 3 bases and J 5 bases; bases outside gene matches: 7. CDR3 length equals 15 residues. Looked up from germline, CDR1 is SGHTA and CDR2 is FQGTGA. Here the CDR3 reads CASSLASGTNNEQFF. CDR3 coding DNA: TGTGCCAGCAGCTTGGCGAGCGGGACTAACAATGAGCAGTTCTTC. Variable domain in full (rest from reference TRBV7-3 and TRBJ2-1): GAGVSQTPSNKVTEKGKYVELRCDPISGHTALYWYRQSLGQGPEFLIYFQGTGAADDSGLPNDRFFAVRPEGSVSTLKIQRTERGDSAVYLCASSLASGTNNEQFFGPGTRLTVL.

Only a few counts were recorded for this clone. This chain uses TRBV27 with TRBJ1-5; a possible D gene is TRBD1 (6 bases). Deletions cut 5 bases from V and 5 bases from J, with 10 bases between. The CDR3 length is 13 residues. Germline lookup yields CDR1 MNHEY and CDR2 SMNVEV (reference sequence). This chain's CDR3 is CASSEQGYQPQHF. CDR3 nucleotides: TGTGCCAGCAGTGAGCAGGGGTATCAGCCCCAGCATTTT.

This rearrangement joins TRBV6-1 to TRBJ2-1, with D possibly TRBD1 on 6 matching bases. Trimming pared 3 bases from V and 12 bases from J, leaving 12 bases between. CDR3 size: 12 residues. Germline assignment: CDR1 MNHNS and CDR2 SASEGT. The CDR3 is CASSEIGGRQFF. In DNA, the CDR3 is TGTGCCAGCAGTGAGATAGGGGGACGGCAGTTCTTC.

This chain links TRBV4-1 with TRBJ2-7; TRBD1 matches 7 bases. The V segment lost 5 bases and the J segment 0 bases; nucleotides outside the gene matches: 4. The CDR3 is 14 residues long. Germline values: CDR1 MGHRA, CDR2 YSYEKL. The CDR3 reads CASSTRDSSYEQYF. The CDR3 DNA is TGCGCCAGCAGCACCCGGGACAGCTCCTACGAGCAGTACTTC.

This clone was found once. This rearrangement joins TRBV2 to TRBJ1-5, with a weak D call TRBD1 (5 bases). V was pared by 1 base and J by 1 base, with 8 bases between. Germline V lookup: CDR1 SNHLY, CDR2 FYNNEI. This CDR3 contains 15 residues. The CDR3 region has the DNA TGTGCCAGCAGTGAAGGGCAGGGAAGCAATCAGCCCCAGCATTTT. Its translation is CASSEGQGSNQPQHF.

This clone was counted between two and nine times. This sequence joins TRBV28 and TRBJ2-1; 8 bases map to TRBD1. The CDR3 has 16 amino acids. J lost 0 bases, V lost 5 bases, and 6 bases had no gene match. Germline CDR1 MDHEN, CDR2 SYDVKM. Here the CDR3 DNA reads TGTGCCAGCAGTACGCAGGGGGCAGGCTCCTACAATGAGCAGTTCTTC. This codes for CASSTQGAGSYNEQFF.

Here the CDR3 reads CASSHLQGSSNYGYTF. DNA of the CDR3: TGTGCCAGCAGCCATCTTCAGGGATCTTCTAACTATGGCTACACCTTC. This sequence joins TRBV11-2 and TRBJ1-2; maybe TRBD1 (5 bases). Germline V gives CDR1 SGHAT, CDR2 FQNNGV. CDR3 length: 16 residues. V was cut by 5 bases and J by 0 bases, with 16 bases left in between.

This chain connects TRBV9 to TRBJ2-7; 11 bases are a match to TRBD1. The CDR3 consists of 15 residues. CDR1 SGDLS and CDR2 YYNGEE come from the germline V gene. With 0 bases clipped from V and 4 bases from J, the junction kept 3 bases outside the gene matches. Here the CDR3 DNA reads TGTGCCAGCAGCGTAGCCGGGACAGGGGGATACGAGCAGTACTTC. It yields the protein CASSVAGTGGYEQYF.

This chain joins TRBV2 and TRBJ1-5, with no clear D. Germline V CDR1 and CDR2: SNHLY, FYNNEI. V shed 3 bases and J shed 0 bases, with 9 bases lying between them. CDR3 length: 15 amino acids. This CDR3 is CASSDEIHSNQPQHF. For the CDR3, the DNA is TGTGCCAGCAGTGATGAGATTCATAGCAATCAGCCCCAGCATTTT.

The chain couples TRBV5-6 to TRBJ2-1; D possibly corresponds to TRBD2 (6 bases). CDR1 and CDR2 from the germline V gene are SGHDT and YYEEEE. The V gene lost 3 bases and the J gene lost 5 bases, with 6 bases spanning the gap. The CDR3 length is 12 residues. The CDR3 here is CASSSGDNEQFF. CDR3 DNA: TGTGCCAGCAGCTCGGGAGACAATGAGCAGTTCTTC. Supplemented by reference TRBV5-6 and TRBJ2-1, the full variable domain reads DAGVTQSPTHLIKTRGQQVTLRCSPKSGHDTVSWYQQALGQGPQFIFQYYEEEERQRGNFPDRFSGHQFPNYSSELNVNALLLGDSALYLCASSSGDNEQFFGPGTRLTVL.

The chain joins TRBV7-8 to TRBJ1-2; TRBD1 aligns across 7 bases. Trimming at V came to 1 base and at J to 6 bases, leaving 8 bases not matched to a gene. The CDR3 runs to 15 residues. From germline, CDR1 is SGHVS and CDR2 FQNEAQ. CDR3 protein: CASSLGTGAMDGYTF. CDR3 DNA: TGTGCCAGCAGCTTAGGAACAGGGGCGATGGATGGCTACACCTTC.

The rearrangement joins TRBV27 to TRBJ2-5; 8 positions agree with TRBD2. This CDR3 contains 18 residues. Trimming at V came to 5 bases and at J to 1 base, leaving 15 bases not matched to a gene. CDR1 MNHEY and CDR2 SMNVEV come from the germline V gene (reference sequence). CDR3 sequence reads: CASSRSRTGTRFQETQYF. CDR3 DNA: TGTGCCAGCAGTCGATCTCGGACCGGGACTAGATTCCAAGAGACCCAGTACTTC.

V is TRBV29-1 and J is TRBJ2-7; 7 nucleotides agree with TRBD2. Germline assignment: CDR1 SQVTM and CDR2 ANQGSEA. The CDR3 has 13 amino acids. J was trimmed by 2 bases and V by 7 bases; bases with no gene match: 8. Here the CDR3 reads CSAHSGSAYEQYF. In DNA, the CDR3 is TGCAGCGCTCATAGCGGGTCGGCCTACGAGCAGTACTTC.

CDR3 nucleotides: TGTGCCAGTAGTCCCAGCGGGGGATCCCTCGAGCAGTACTTC. Amino acids: CASSPSGGSLEQYF. The V and J genes are TRBV19 and TRBJ2-7; 8 nucleotides align to TRBD2. J was trimmed by 6 bases and V by 5 bases; bases with no gene match: 9. Germline loops: CDR1 LNHDA, CDR2 SQIVND (reference sequence). The CDR3 has 14 amino acids.

The CDR3 region has the DNA TGCAGCGTCCGAACTAGGACAGAGGGGTCGAAAAACATTCAGTACTTC. The encoded protein is CSVRTRTEGSKNIQYF. The chain uses TRBV29-1 and TRBJ2-4; TRBD1 might be the D (6 bases). V was trimmed by 6 bases and J by 4 bases, leaving 22 bases between them. Germline-derived CDR1 and CDR2 are SQVTM and ANQGSEA. The CDR3 covers 16 residues.

This clone was counted a single time. This CDR3 is CASREGQTFRSEQYF. CDR3 nucleotide sequence: TGTGCCAGCAGGGAGGGACAGACCTTTCGCTCCGAGCAGTACTTC. V gene TRBV2 combines with J gene TRBJ2-7; D might be TRBD1 (7 bases). This CDR3 is built from 15 residues. The V end was cut by 6 bases, the J end by 6 bases, with 21 bases between. In germline, CDR1 is SNHLY, CDR2 FYNNEI. Complete variable domain (other parts from reference TRBV2 and TRBJ2-7): EPEVTQTPSHQVTQMGQEVILRCVPISNHLYFYWYRQILGQKVEFLVSFYNNEISEKSEIFDDQFSVERPDGSNFTLKIRSTKLEDSAMYFCASREGQTFRSEQYFGPGTRLTVT.

The chain couples TRBV2 to TRBJ2-3, with TRBD1 identical over 11 bases. This CDR3 has 16 residues. Germline lookup yields CDR1 SNHLY and CDR2 FYNNEI. With V trimmed by 6 bases and J by 4 bases, 9 bases remained unmatched. CDR3 residues: CASSPGQGATSDTQYF. CDR3 in DNA: TGTGCCAGCAGCCCCGGACAGGGGGCGACTTCAGATACGCAGTATTTT.

This chain links TRBV5-1 with TRBJ1-1; TRBD1 aligns across 10 bases. Germline trimming cut 0 bases from V and 5 bases from J; bases unmatched to any gene: 4. This CDR3 is 15 amino acids long. Germline V gene lookup returns CDR1 SGHRS and CDR2 YFSETQ. The CDR3 protein is CASSLAGTGDTEAFF. CDR3 DNA: TGCGCCAGCAGCTTGGCCGGGACAGGGGATACTGAAGCTTTCTTT.

This clone was recorded once. This chain links TRBV5-1 with TRBJ2-1; D possibly corresponds to TRBD2 (6 bases). The V gene's germline CDR1 is SGHRS and CDR2 YFSETQ. V gave up 4 bases and J gave up 5 bases, with 16 bases separating them. This CDR3 has 15 amino acids. CDR3 sequence reads: CASSPRPSVDNEQFF. As DNA, the CDR3 is TGCGCCAGCAGCCCCCGCCCTAGCGTGGACAATGAGCAGTTCTTC.

The chain has TRBV6-5 and TRBJ1-2, with 7 bases lining up with TRBD1. V dropped 6 bases and J dropped 4; count of bases not matched to a gene: 8. The CDR3 totals 14 residues. Germline CDR1 and CDR2: MNHEY and SVGAGI. The CDR3 sequence is CASSPTGTVYGYTF. The CDR3 bases are TGTGCCAGCAGCCCTACCGGGACAGTCTATGGCTACACCTTC.

This clone is a singleton in its sample. The chain combines TRBV28 with TRBJ2-3; 8 bases fit TRBD1. V shed 7 bases and J 0 bases; nucleotides not matched to a gene: 6. This CDR3 comprises 15 residues. Germline V gives CDR1 MDHEN, CDR2 SYDVKM. This CDR3 is CASIYQGASTDTQYF. Written as DNA, the CDR3 is TGTGCCAGCATATACCAGGGGGCTAGCACAGATACGCAGTATTTT.

This rearrangement joins TRBV2 to TRBJ2-3, with 11 positions matching TRBD2. Germline CDR1 and CDR2: SNHLY and FYNNEI. This CDR3 has 16 residues. Trimming at V came to 3 bases and at J to 5 bases, leaving 7 bases not matched to a gene. DNA for the CDR3: TGTGCCAGCAGTGAGGGTAGCGGGGGGGTTGTAGATACGCAGTATTTT. Translating it yields CASSEGSGGVVDTQYF. The whole variable domain, remainder taken from reference TRBV2 and TRBJ2-3, is EPEVTQTPSHQVTQMGQEVILRCVPISNHLYFYWYRQILGQKVEFLVSFYNNEISEKSEIFDDQFSVERPDGSNFTLKIRSTKLEDSAMYFCASSEGSGGVVDTQYFGPGTRLTVL.